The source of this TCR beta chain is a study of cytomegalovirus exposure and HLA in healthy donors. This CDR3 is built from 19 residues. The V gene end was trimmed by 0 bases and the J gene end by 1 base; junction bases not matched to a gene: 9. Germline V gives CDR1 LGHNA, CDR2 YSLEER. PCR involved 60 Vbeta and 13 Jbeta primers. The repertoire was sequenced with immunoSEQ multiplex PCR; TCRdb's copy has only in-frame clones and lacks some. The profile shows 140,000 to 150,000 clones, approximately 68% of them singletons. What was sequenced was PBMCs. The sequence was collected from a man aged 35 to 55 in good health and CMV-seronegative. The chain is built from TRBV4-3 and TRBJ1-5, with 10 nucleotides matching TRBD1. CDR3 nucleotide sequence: TGCGCCAGCAGCCAAGATCGGACAGGGGGGGACCGAAGCAATCAGCCCCAGCATTTT. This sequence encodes CASSQDRTGGDRSNQPQHF.